The present TCR beta chain was sequenced within a study of blood T cell repertoires in COVID-19. Study summary: The samples span acute and convalescent COVID-19 from the United States, Italy and Spain.

Trimming cost V 5 bases and J 3 bases, with 11 bases left between them. The V gene's germline CDR1 is SGHKS and CDR2 YYEKEE (reference sequence). The CDR3 contains 13 residues. Authors' methods: Nucleated cell number was recorded as an estimate derived from reference gene primer amplification. Assay used: immunoSEQ multiplex PCR; TCRdb lists only in-frame clones, some missing. V, J and clone size are those of that table, while D and trimming were read from the DNA. This table has a few hundred thousand clones, approximately 80% appearing once. The chain has TRBV5-5 and TRBJ1-2, with D perhaps TRBD1 (5 bases). The sequencing sample was made of peripheral blood. This clonotype originated in a woman aged 80 or older with acute or convalescent COVID-19. The CDR3 reads CASRQDRDYGYTF. The CDR3 DNA follows: TGTGCCAGCAGACAGGACCGAGACTATGGCTACACCTTC.